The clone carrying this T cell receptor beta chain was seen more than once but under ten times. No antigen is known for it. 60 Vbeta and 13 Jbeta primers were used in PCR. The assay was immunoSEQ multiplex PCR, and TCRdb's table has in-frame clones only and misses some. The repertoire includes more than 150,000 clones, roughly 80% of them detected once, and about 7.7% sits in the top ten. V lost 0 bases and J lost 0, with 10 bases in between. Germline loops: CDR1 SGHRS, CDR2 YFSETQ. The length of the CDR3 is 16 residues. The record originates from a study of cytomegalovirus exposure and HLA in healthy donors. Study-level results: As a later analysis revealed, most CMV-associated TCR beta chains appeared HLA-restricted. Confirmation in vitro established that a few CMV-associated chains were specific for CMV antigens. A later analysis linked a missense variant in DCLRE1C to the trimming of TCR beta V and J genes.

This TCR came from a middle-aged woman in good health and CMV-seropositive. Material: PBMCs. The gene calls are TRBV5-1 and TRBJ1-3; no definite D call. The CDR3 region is CASSLGGPFSGNTIYF. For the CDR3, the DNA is TGCGCCAGCAGCTTGGGCGGCCCGTTCTCTGGAAACACCATATATTTT.